The present T cell receptor beta chain was sequenced within a study of cytomegalovirus exposure and HLA in healthy donors. Study outcomes and limitations: Later on, analysis showed that most CMV-associated TCR beta chains appeared to be HLA-restricted. A highly shared variant cluster was judged a likely technical artifact. Reports described diagnosis of cytomegalovirus status by the classifier as highly specific and sensitive.

In the case of this clone: Its target is not known.

Amplification used 60 Vbeta primers and 13 Jbeta primers. Libraries were prepared by immunoSEQ multiplex PCR; TCRdb keeps only in-frame clonotypes and omits some of them. The repertoire holds approximately 110,000 clones, with 75% to 85% as singletons. V was cut by 8 bases and J by 7 bases, with 11 bases left in between. There are 12 residues in the CDR3. Germline V lookup: CDR1 LNHNV, CDR2 YYDKDF (reference sequence). This chain connects TRBV15 to TRBJ2-2; D is unresolved. The sample taken for sequencing was PBMCs. The receptor was derived from a man younger than 35 in good health and CMV-seronegative. The CDR3: CATSRYGGELFF. In nucleotides, the CDR3 is TGTGCCACCTCGAGGTATGGCGGGGAGCTGTTTTTT. Complete variable domain (other parts from reference TRBV15 and TRBJ2-2): DAMVIQNPRYQVTQFGKPVTLSCSQTLNHNVMYWYQQKSSQAPKLLFHYYDKDFNNEADTPDNFQSRRPNTSFCFLDIRSPGLGDTAMYLCATSRYGGELFFGEGSRLTVL.